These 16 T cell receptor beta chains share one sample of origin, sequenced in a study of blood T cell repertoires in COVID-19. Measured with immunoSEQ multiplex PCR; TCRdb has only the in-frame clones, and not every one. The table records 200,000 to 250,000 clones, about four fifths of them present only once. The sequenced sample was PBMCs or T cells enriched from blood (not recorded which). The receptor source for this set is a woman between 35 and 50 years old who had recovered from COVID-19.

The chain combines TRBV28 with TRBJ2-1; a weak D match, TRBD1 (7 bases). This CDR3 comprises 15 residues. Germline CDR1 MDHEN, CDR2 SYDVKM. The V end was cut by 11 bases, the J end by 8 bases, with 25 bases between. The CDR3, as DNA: TGTGCCGCCTCTGATGGTAGCGCCAGGGGGGATGAGCAGTTCTTC. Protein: CAASDGSARGDEQFF.

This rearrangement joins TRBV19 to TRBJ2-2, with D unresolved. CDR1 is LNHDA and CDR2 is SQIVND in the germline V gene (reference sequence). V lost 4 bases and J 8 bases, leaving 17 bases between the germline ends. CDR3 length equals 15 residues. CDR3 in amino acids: CASSTQIGLMGELFF. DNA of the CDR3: TGTGCCAGTAGTACCCAAATCGGGTTAATGGGGGAGCTGTTTTTT.

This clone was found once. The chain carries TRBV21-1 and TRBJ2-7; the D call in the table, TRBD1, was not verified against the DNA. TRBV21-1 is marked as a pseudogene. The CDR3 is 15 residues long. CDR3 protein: CASSKGRPGHPEQYV. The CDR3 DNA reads TGTGCCAGCAGCAAAGGTCGGCCAGGCCATCCCGAGCAGTACGTC.

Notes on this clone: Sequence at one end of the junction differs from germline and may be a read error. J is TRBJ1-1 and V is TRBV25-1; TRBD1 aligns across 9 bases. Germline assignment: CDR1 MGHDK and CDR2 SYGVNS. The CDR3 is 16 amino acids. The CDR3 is CASAPPGTGRNAEAFF. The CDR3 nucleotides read TGTGCCAGCGCCCCCCCGGGGACAGGGAGGAACGCTGAAGCTTTCTTT.

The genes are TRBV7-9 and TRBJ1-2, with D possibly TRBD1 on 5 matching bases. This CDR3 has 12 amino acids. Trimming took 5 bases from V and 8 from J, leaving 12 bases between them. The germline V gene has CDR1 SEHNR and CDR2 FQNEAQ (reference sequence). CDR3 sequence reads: CASSLRDNGYTF. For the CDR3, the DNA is TGTGCCAGCAGCCTCAGGGATAACGGCTACACCTTC.

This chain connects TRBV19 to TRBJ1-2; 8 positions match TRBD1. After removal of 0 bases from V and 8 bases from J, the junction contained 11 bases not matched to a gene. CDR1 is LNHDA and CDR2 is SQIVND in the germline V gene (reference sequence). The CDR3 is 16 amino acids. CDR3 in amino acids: CASSIDNSGGAGGYTF. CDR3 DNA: TGTGCCAGTAGTATAGATAATTCAGGGGGCGCAGGAGGCTACACCTTC.

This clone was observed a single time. The CDR3 nucleotides are TGCGCCAGCAGGCGGACTAGCGGGAGCTACGAGCAGTACTTC. It codes for CASRRTSGSYEQYF. V and J are TRBV4-1 and TRBJ2-7; TRBD2 matches at 13 bases. The junction had 2 bases not matched to a gene; V was cut back by 6 bases and J by 3 bases. The CDR3 covers 14 residues. The V gene's germline CDR1 is MGHRA and CDR2 YSYEKL.

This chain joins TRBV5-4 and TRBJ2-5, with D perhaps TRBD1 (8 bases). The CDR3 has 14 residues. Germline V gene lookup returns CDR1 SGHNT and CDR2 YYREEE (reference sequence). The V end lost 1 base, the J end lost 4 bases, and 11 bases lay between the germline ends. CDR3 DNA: TGTGCCAGCAGCTTGAACAGGGGGGGAGAGACCCAGTACTTC. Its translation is CASSLNRGGETQYF.

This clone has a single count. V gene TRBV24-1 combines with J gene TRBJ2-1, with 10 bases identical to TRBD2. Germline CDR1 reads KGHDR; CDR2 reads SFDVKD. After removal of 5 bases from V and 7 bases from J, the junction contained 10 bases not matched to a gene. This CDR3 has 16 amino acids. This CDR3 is CATSVAGSGRGNEQFF. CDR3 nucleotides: TGTGCCACCAGTGTTGCTGGCAGCGGGAGGGGGAATGAGCAGTTCTTC.

Written as DNA, the CDR3 is TGTGCCAGCAGCGTGGACTCTGAAGCTTTCTTT. It codes for CASSVDSEAFF. The genes are TRBV7-2 and TRBJ1-1, with D unresolved. Germline V lookup: CDR1 SGHTA, CDR2 FQGNSA. The CDR3 spans 11 residues. V was trimmed by 5 bases and J by 6 bases, leaving 7 bases between them.

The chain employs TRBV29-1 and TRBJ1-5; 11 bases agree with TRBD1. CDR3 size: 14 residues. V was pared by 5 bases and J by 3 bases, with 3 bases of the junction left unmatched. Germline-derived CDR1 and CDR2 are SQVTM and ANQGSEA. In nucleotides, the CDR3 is TGCAGCGTTTGGGACAGGGGGTCCAATCAGCCCCAGCATTTT. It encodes CSVWDRGSNQPQHF.

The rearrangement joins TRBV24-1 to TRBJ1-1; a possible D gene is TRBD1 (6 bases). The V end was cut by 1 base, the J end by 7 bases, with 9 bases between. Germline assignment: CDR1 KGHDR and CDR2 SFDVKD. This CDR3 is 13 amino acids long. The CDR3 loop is CATSDLSDSEAFF. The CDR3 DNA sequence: TGTGCCACCAGTGATTTATCGGACAGTGAAGCTTTCTTT.

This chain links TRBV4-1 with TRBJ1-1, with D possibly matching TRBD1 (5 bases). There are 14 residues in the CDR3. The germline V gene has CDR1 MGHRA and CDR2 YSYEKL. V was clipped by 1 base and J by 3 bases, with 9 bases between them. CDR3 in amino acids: CASSQVGHYTEAFF. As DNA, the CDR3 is TGCGCCAGCAGCCAAGTAGGACACTACACTGAAGCTTTCTTT.

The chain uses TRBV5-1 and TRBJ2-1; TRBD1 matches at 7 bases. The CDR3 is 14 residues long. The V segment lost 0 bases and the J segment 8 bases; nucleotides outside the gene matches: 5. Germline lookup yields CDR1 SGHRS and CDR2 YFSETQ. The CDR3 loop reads CASSLDRGRDEQFF. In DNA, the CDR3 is TGCGCCAGCAGCTTGGACAGGGGACGAGATGAGCAGTTCTTC.

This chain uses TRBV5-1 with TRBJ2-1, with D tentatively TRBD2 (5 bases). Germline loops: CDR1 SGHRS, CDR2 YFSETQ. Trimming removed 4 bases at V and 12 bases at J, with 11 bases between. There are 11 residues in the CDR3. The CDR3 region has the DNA TGCGCCAGCAGCCCGGGGAACGGGCAGTTCTTC. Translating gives CASSPGNGQFF. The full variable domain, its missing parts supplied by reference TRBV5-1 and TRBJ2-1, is KAGVTQTPRYLIKTRGQQVTLSCSPISGHRSVSWYQQTPGQGLQFLFEYFSETQRNKGNFPGRFSGRQFSNSRSEMNVSTLELGDSALYLCASSPGNGQFFGPGTRLTVL.

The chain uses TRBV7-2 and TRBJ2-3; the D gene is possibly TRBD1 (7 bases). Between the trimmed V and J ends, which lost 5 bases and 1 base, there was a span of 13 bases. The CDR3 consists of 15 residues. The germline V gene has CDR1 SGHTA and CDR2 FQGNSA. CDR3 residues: CASSPQGGGTDTQYF. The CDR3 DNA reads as TGTGCCAGCAGCCCTCAGGGGGGCGGCACAGATACGCAGTATTTT.